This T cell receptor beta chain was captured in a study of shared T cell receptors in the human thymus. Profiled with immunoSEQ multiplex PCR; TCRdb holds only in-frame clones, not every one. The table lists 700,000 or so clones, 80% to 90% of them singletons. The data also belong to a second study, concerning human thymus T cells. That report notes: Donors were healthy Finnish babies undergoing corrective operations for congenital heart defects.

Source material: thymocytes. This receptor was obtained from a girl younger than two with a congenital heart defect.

DNA for the CDR3: TGTGCCAGCAGCTTAGCGAGGCCGGAGACCCAGTACTTC. Its translation: CASSLARPETQYF. V usage is TRBV7-8 and J usage is TRBJ2-5; D gene uncertain. CDR1 is SGHVS and CDR2 is FQNEAQ in the germline V gene. The V end lost 0 bases, the J end lost 5 bases, and 7 bases lay between the germline ends. The CDR3 spans 13 residues.